Below are 13 T cell receptor beta chains sequenced from a single sample in a study of cytotoxic CD8 clonotypes in ibrutinib-treated CLL. Profiling relied on immunoSEQ multiplex PCR, and the TCRdb table lists in-frame clones only, not all of them. The sample yields approximately 330,000 clones, roughly 85% seen once. The material was PBMCs, obtained before ibrutinib treatment. These receptors originate from a human donor with chronic lymphocytic leukemia.

The chain combines TRBV7-8 with TRBJ1-1, with TRBD1 matching over 8 bases. This CDR3 spans 13 amino acids. The ends lost 5 bases at V and 5 bases at J; junction bases unmatched: 4. The V gene's germline CDR1 is SGHVS and CDR2 FQNEAQ. This CDR3 is CASSSRGPTEAFF. In DNA form, the CDR3 reads TGTGCCAGCAGCAGCAGGGGGCCGACTGAAGCTTTCTTT.

The chain employs TRBV9 and TRBJ2-5; possibly TRBD1 for D (5 bases). The CDR3 is 14 amino acids. The V end lost 0 bases, the J end lost 1 base, and 7 bases lay between the germline ends. CDR1 and CDR2 (germline): SGDLS, YYNGEE. DNA for the CDR3: TGTGCCAGCAGCGTAGGGGGCAGCCAAGAGACCCAGTACTTC. Translation gives CASSVGGSQETQYF.

This chain connects TRBV6-6 to TRBJ1-1, with D unresolved. The V gene lost 2 bases and the J gene lost 1 base, with 14 bases spanning the gap. This CDR3 contains 16 residues. Germline loops: CDR1 MNHNY, CDR2 SVGAGI (reference sequence). The CDR3 bases are TGTGCCAGCAGTTACATAACCGGGCCAGGGAACACTGAAGCTTTCTTT. Translation gives CASSYITGPGNTEAFF.

This chain links TRBV4-3 with TRBJ2-3, with 10 bases aligning to TRBD2. V trimming: 4 bases; J trimming: 4 bases; junction bases outside the gene matches: 5. The CDR3 consists of 15 residues. Germline CDR1 LGHNA, CDR2 YSLEER. CDR3 nucleotides: TGCGCCAGCAGCCTCGGACTAGCGGACTCAGATACGCAGTATTTT. Protein product: CASSLGLADSDTQYF.

J is TRBJ2-3 and V is TRBV9; a possible D gene is TRBD1 (5 bases). The CDR3 is made up of 14 amino acids. V dropped 0 bases and J dropped 2 bases, with 7 bases sitting between them. CDR1 and CDR2 from the germline V gene are SGDLS and YYNGEE. The CDR3 loop is CASSVVGDTDTQYF. The DNA of the CDR3 is TGTGCCAGCAGCGTAGTAGGGGACACAGATACGCAGTATTTT.

The chain carries TRBV6-5 and TRBJ2-5, with a weak D call TRBD2 (5 bases). V lost 2 bases to trimming and J lost 5 bases, with 15 bases between them. There are 15 residues in the CDR3. Germline V gene data show CDR1 as MNHEY and CDR2 as SVGAGI. The CDR3 bases are TGTGCCAGCAGTTACGCCGCGGGTCTCCACGAGACCCAGTACTTC. Protein sequence: CASSYAAGLHETQYF.

This sequence joins TRBV27 and TRBJ2-6; D is unclear. Germline assignment: CDR1 MNHEY and CDR2 SMNVEV (reference sequence). The CDR3 is 13 residues long. The V end lost 6 bases, the J end lost 4 bases, and 7 bases lay between the germline ends. The CDR3 nucleotides read TGTGCCAGCAGGTTTAGAGGGGCCAACGTCCTGACTTTC. Encoded protein: CASRFRGANVLTF.

The rearrangement links TRBV18 to TRBJ1-5; D gene uncertain. Trimming cost V 1 base and J 0 bases, with 1 base left between them. The CDR3 sequence is 13 residues long. Germline V CDR1 and CDR2: KGHSH, LQKENI. As DNA, the CDR3 is TGTGCCAGCTCACCACATAGCAATCAGCCCCAGCATTTT. Its protein product is CASSPHSNQPQHF.

This clone was found a few times. The chain carries TRBV7-9 and TRBJ1-2; maybe TRBD1 (6 bases). Germline V CDR1 and CDR2: SEHNR, FQNEAQ (reference sequence). Trimming stripped 4 bases from V and 9 bases from J, with 15 bases between. The CDR3 sequence is 13 residues long. The CDR3 nucleotides are TGTGCCAGCAGCTCTGACGCACAGGGACGCTACACCTTC. It encodes CASSSDAQGRYTF.

J is TRBJ2-5 and V is TRBV7-2; TRBD2 matches 7 bases. J gave up 4 bases and V 5 bases, and 10 bases lay outside the gene matches. The germline V gene encodes CDR1 SGHTA and CDR2 FQGNSA. This CDR3 is built from 15 residues. For the CDR3, the DNA is TGTGCCAGCAGCCCCGCCTACACGGGGGGAGAGACCCAGTACTTC. Translating it yields CASSPAYTGGETQYF. The full variable domain, rest sourced from reference TRBV7-2 and TRBJ2-5, is GAGVSQSPSNKVTEKGKDVELRCDPISGHTALYWYRQSLGQGLEFLIYFQGNSAPDKSGLPSDRFSAERTGGSVSTLTIQRTQQEDSAVYLCASSPAYTGGETQYFGPGTRLLVL.

This clone is a singleton in its sample. This chain links TRBV19 with TRBJ2-2; D uncertain. Germline V gene lookup returns CDR1 LNHDA and CDR2 SQIVND (reference sequence). There are 14 residues in the CDR3. V shed 5 bases and J shed 5 bases, with 12 bases lying between them. CDR3 sequence reads: CASSYLVKTGELFF. Written as DNA, the CDR3 is TGTGCCAGTAGTTACCTTGTCAAAACCGGGGAGCTGTTTTTT.

J is TRBJ2-5 and V is TRBV18; 9 bases fit TRBD2. Losses at the gene ends were 3 bases for V and 1 base for J; bases not matched to a gene: 3. Germline values: CDR1 KGHSH, CDR2 LQKENI. This CDR3 is built from 15 residues. CDR3 loop: CASSPQAGGQETQYF. The CDR3 DNA sequence: TGTGCCAGCTCACCGCAAGCGGGAGGCCAAGAGACCCAGTACTTC.

As concerns this clone: Within the sample, other DNA sequences also encode this same CDR3. V and J are TRBV30 and TRBJ2-1; tentative D call: TRBD2 (5 bases). V shed 1 base and J shed 7 bases, with 5 bases lying between them. Germline V gives CDR1 GTSNPN, CDR2 SVGIG (reference sequence). This CDR3 region has 11 residues. The DNA for the CDR3 is TGTGCCTGGAGTGGCGGGAATGAGCAGTTCTTC. It codes for CAWSGGNEQFF.